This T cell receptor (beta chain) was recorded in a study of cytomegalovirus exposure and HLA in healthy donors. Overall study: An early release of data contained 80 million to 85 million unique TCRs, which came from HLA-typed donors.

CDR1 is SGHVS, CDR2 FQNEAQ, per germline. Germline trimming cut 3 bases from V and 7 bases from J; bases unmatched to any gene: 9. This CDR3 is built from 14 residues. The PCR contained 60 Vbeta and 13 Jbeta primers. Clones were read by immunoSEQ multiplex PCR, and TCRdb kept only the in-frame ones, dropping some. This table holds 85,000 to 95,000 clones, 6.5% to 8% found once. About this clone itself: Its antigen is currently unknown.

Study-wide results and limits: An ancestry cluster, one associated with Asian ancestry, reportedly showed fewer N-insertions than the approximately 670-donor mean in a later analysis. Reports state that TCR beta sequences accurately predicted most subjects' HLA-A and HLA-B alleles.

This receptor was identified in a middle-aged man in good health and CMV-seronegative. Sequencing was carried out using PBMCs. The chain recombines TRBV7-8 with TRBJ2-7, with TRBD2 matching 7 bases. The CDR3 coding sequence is TGTGCCAGCAGCTTCGGTCTTAGGGAGGGGGAGCAGTACTTC. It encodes CASSFGLREGEQYF.